This T cell receptor (beta chain) was obtained from a study of vaccination effects on CD4 cells after COVID-19. Overall study: As their vaccination, participants received two doses of either BNT162b2 or mRNA-1273. Study results and caveats: Infection-derived and vaccine-derived clones contracted markedly late after vaccination.

Expansion with viral peptide pools was applied to antigen-specific CD4+ T cells by the ViraFEST assay prior to sequencing. Investigators separated out CD4+ T cells once around nine days of culture had passed. Each vaccine recipient was nucleocapsid antibody negative and had no prior SARS-CoV-2 infection. This clone was counted only a few times. The antigen is not known. Only in-frame clones appear in the TCRdb table, and some are missing; sequencing was by immunoSEQ multiplex PCR. The sample lists approximately 70,000 clones; approximately 72% were seen once. CDR3 length: 17 amino acids. Looked up from germline, CDR1 is SGHAT and CDR2 is FQNNGV. V was clipped by 1 base and J by 5 bases; unmatched bases: 10.

Sequenced material: CD4+ T cells from PBMCs cultured with HCoV-NL63 spike peptides, taken before COVID-19 vaccination. The chain couples TRBV11-2 to TRBJ2-2; 7 positions match TRBD1. This TCR was recovered from a human donor who received a COVID-19 vaccine. For the CDR3, the DNA is TGTGCCAGCAGCTTAGTCGCGGACAGGTCGGTGACCGGGGAGCTGTTTTTT. Protein sequence: CASSLVADRSVTGELFF.